These 3 T cell receptor beta chains originate from one sample sequenced in a study of T-cell reconstitution after alpha-beta-depleted transplantation in children. TCRbeta library construction was performed incorporating unique molecular identifiers. MiXCR, applied by TCRdb to the PCR reads, yields one record per CDR3 protein. The sample records over 85,000 distinct CDR3 sequences, roughly 6% being singletons. Sequencing was performed on PBMCs, mostly from graft donor cells, taken 60 days after TCRalphabeta/CD19-depleted stem cell transplant. The origin of the receptors is a female patient aged 2 to 10 who had a stem cell transplant for Fanconi anemia, so the T cells may come from the graft donor.

This clonotype was observed many times. The gene calls are TRBV15 and TRBJ2-2; 12 bases line up with TRBD2. With V trimmed by 1 base and J by 1 base, 4 bases remained unmatched. The CDR3 totals 18 residues. Germline V gene data show CDR1 as LNHNV and CDR2 as YYDKDF (reference sequence). The CDR3 sequence is CATSRATSGGLNTGELFF. In DNA form, the CDR3 reads TGTGCCACCAGCAGAGCGACTAGCGGGGGCCTGAACACCGGGGAGCTGTTTTTT.

The chain is built from TRBV28 and TRBJ1-6, with TRBD1 matching over 8 bases. The CDR3 sequence is 16 residues long. Germline V gene lookup returns CDR1 MDHEN and CDR2 SYDVKM. V shed 0 bases and J 6 bases; nucleotides not matched to a gene: 4. This chain's CDR3 is CASSLWQGASNSPLHF. For the CDR3, the DNA is TGTGCCAGCAGTTTATGGCAGGGGGCGAGTAATTCACCCCTCCACTTT. Combining the CDR3 with reference TRBV28 and TRBJ1-6 gives the whole variable domain DVKVTQSSRYLVKRTGEKVFLECVQDMDHENMFWYRQDPGLGLRLIYFSYDVKMKEKGDIPEGYSVSREKKERFSLILESASTNQTSMYLCASSLWQGASNSPLHFGNGTRLTVT.

On this clonotype: The junction shows a germline mismatch at one end, possibly a read error. V is TRBV3-1 and J is TRBJ2-7, with 13 bases identical to TRBD2. The CDR3 is 19 residues long. Germline CDR1 reads LGHDT; CDR2 reads YNNKEL (reference sequence). The CDR3 sequence is CACSLWGLAGYGGSYEQYF. The CDR3 nucleotides are TGTGCCTGCAGTTTATGGGGACTAGCGGGATATGGAGGTTCCTACGAGCAGTACTTC.